The sequence of this T cell receptor (beta chain) was determined in a study of CXCR3-negative and CXCR3-positive naive CD8 T cells (dated by TCRdb to between 2017 and 2020). Regarding the research as a whole: In total, 120 million to 150 million TRB reads were obtained, which works out to roughly 1.5 +/- 0.3 million reads per library. TRBV-TRBJ cluster analysis included naive subsets from 5 or 6 donors and memory cells from 3 donors. The diversity and physicochemical repertoire analyses included 11 donors pooled from two independent experiments. Points the paper makes about the study in general: Compared with CXCR3-negative naive cells, CXCR3-positive naive cells had TRB CDR3s with higher hydrophobicity (lower Kidera factor 4), lower energy, and higher strength and volume indices. TRBV-TRBJ usage was similar between naive CXCR3-negative and CXCR3-positive cells from the same donor, while memory cells showed distinct patterns. Freshly isolated PBMCs were used for most assays because CXCR3 expression went down partially after cryopreservation. Surface CD5, linked to self-reactivity in mice, was comparable between naive subsets; TCR interaction strength was therefore also inferred from TRB CDR3 physicochemical properties. Comparably high repertoire diversity was found in both naive subsets, whereas much lower repertoire diversity was found in memory CD8+ T cells.

Each CD8+ T cell subset was flow-sorted in triplicate, with over 250,000 cells per subset placed directly into RLT lysis buffer. To exclude memory contaminants, naive CD8+ T cells were stringently defined as CD45RO-CCR7+CD27+CD95-. Peripheral blood mononuclear cells were isolated from buffy coats by standard density gradient centrifugation. Naive CXCR3-negative and CXCR3-positive CD8+ T cells were flow-sorted using a FACSAria III. Total RNA was extracted from sorted cells using an RNeasy Mini Kit. TCRdb lists the instrument as NextSeq 550. The Human TCR Profiling Kit (MiLaboratory) was used to make UMI-labeled 5' RACE TRB cDNA libraries. cDNA synthesis used the entire amount of extracted RNA, and PCR amplification then used the entire amount of cDNA produced. Libraries were prepared in parallel with an identical number of PCR cycles. The original methods were these. MIGEC and MiXCR extracted about 50,000 +/- 10,000 unique UMI-labeled TRB cDNA molecules per library, requiring at least two reads per UMI. An average of approximately 40,000 +/- 10,000 functional in-frame TRB CDR3 nucleotide clonotypes without stop codons was found per library. Diversity metrics, including normalized Shannon-Wiener and Chao1, were computed in VDJtools after downsampling to 5000 UMI-labeled TRB molecules per sample. For the central five CDR3 residues, VDJtools calculated physicochemical properties weighted by clonotype size, namely interaction energy, strength, volume and Kidera factor 4. TCRdb reprocessed the reads into one record per CDR3 protein sequence, lacking DNA. Clone size and V and J calls follow TCRdb, not the original study. The sample table on file contains tens of thousands of distinct CDR3 sequences. Clones ranked in the top ten supply about 1.5% of the sample.

Worth noting for this clonotype: What this receptor recognizes is not known.

Inclusive of the bounding cysteine and phenylalanine, the CDR3 is 15 residues long. The protein alone is recorded here. CDR1 and CDR2 (MNHEY, SVGEGT) derive from the germline V gene. The chain is made from TRBV6-2 or TRBV6-3 and TRBJ2-1; the TCRdb call, TRBD1, lacks DNA for checking. This TCR was recovered from a human donor in good health. Some clones in this sample may be carry-over from other donors' samples. Sequenced input: naive CXCR3- CD8+ T cells from blood. According to the study, the label for this sample's cell subset or site signals: CD45RO-CCR7+CD27+CD95- naive CD8+ T cells lacking CXCR3 (TNR3-). This receptor carries the CDR3 CASSIGGFGDNEQFF.